This TCR beta chain originates from a study of post-analysis software for immune sequencing data (dated by TCRdb to between 2015 and 2017). Looking at the study overall: Disease courses on record covered relapsing-remitting, secondary progressive and progressive-relapsing multiple sclerosis, though some patients had no subtype annotation. A subset of samples was prepared in parallel using single-end sample barcoding, then pooled and co-amplified after Illumina adapter ligation. The patient repertoires were set against around eleven previously published healthy control repertoires from donors whose ages ranged from roughly 6 to 27 years. The full study reports these points: Roughly 5 TRBV segments, including TRBV5-6, TRBV5-1 and TRBV20-1, were significantly more frequent in patients than controls. Normalized Chao1 diversity was significantly lower in multiple sclerosis patients than controls, suggesting substantial peripheral T-cell clonal expansion. The multiple sclerosis patient group was slightly younger than the control group. Direct clustering with F measure revealed strong co-clustering of samples prepared in the same batch, which led to a batch-effect correction.

TCR beta repertoires were profiled from peripheral blood of 13 young patients with multiple sclerosis to demonstrate the VDJtools post-analysis software. The multiple sclerosis patients were children and adolescents between roughly 6 and 16 years of age. Of note for this clonotype: It has no known antigen specificity. A read error may be the cause here, since a much bigger clone is one base away.

Receptor amplification or capture employed PCR. The sequencer listed for this sample is Illumina HiSeq 2500. To reduce PCR and sequencing biases, unique molecular identifiers were built into the TCR beta cDNA libraries. Per 1 to 10 million input T cells, approximately 500,000 cDNA molecules were obtained, such that each molecule approximated one T cell. The patient libraries were prepared and sequenced using the same protocol as the earlier healthy control dataset. Samples belonging to the same batch were prepared together, multiplexed and sequenced on a shared HiSeq lane. Regarding the original processing steps: Raw barcoded reads were processed with MIGEC, discarding single-read molecular identifier groups before consensus assembly and CDR3 extraction. VDJtools was used for post-analysis of the clonotype tables, with diversity normalized by down-sampling every dataset to the smallest sample size. Repertoire overlap clustering matched CDR3 amino acid but not nucleotide sequences to correct batch-related cross-sample contamination. TCRdb cleaned the public reads at Q25 with fastp, built clones with MiXCR and kept in-frame beta chains. Entries are consolidated by CDR3 protein sequence, retaining the most common genes and DNA. V and J calls and clone size were set by TCRdb, not the authors. In this sample the table shows approximately 160,000 distinct CDR3 sequences, approximately 30% of which occur a single time. Roughly 1.6% of the sample rests with the top ten.

CDR1 MDHEN and CDR2 SYDVKM are derived from the germline V gene. Taken from cysteine to phenylalanine, the CDR3 has 16 residues. Only CDR3 DNA remains: 48 bases, in frame from the first base. This TCR was recovered from a girl under 18 with multiple sclerosis. The sequence links TRBV28 to TRBJ2-4, with 9 junctional bases fitting TRBD1. The closer fit of TRBJ2-7 to the DNA end suggests the J call may be wrong. The source material was blood. CDR3 protein: CAGTLQGGQGHYEQYF. In nucleotides, the sequence is TGTGCCGGCACCCTCCAAGGGGGACAGGGACATTACGAGCAGTACTTC.